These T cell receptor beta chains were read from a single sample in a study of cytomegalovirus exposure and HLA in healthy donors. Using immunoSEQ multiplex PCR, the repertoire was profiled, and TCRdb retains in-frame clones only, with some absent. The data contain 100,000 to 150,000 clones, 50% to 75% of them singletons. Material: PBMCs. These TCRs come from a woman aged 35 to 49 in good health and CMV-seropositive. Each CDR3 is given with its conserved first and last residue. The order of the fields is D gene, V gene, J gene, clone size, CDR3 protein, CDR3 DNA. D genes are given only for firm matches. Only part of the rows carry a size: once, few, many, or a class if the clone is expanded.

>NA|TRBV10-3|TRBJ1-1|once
CAISVRGSIAFF
TGTGCCATCAGTGTCCGGGGGTCAATAGCTTTCTTT
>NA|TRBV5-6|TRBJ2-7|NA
CASIDRWTPYEQYF
TGTGCCAGCATCGACAGGTGGACCCCCTACGAGCAGTACTTC
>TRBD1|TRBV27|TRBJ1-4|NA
CASSPQGATNEKLFF
TGTGCCAGCAGTCCCCAGGGGGCGACTAATGAAAAACTGTTTTTT
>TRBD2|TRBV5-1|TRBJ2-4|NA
CASSLNSGVTLSAKNIQYF
TGCGCCAGCAGCTTGAATAGCGGGGTCACCCTATCGGCCAAAAACATTCAGTACTTC
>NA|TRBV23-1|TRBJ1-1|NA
CASSQAQGWVNTEAFF
TGCGCCAGCAGTCAAGCACAGGGTTGGGTGAACACTGAAGCTTTCTTT
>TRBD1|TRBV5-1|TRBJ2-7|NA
CASSPGTGVPYEQYF
TGCGCCAGCAGCCCAGGGACAGGGGTACCCTACGAGCAGTACTTC
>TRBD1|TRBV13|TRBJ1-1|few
CASSTGGQGTFF
TGTGCCAGCAGCACAGGGGGACAAGGGACTTTCTTT
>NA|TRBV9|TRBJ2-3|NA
CASSEGDTQYF
TGTGCCAGCAGCGAGGGGGATACGCAGTATTTT
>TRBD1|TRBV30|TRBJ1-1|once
CAWSLSLTGVTEAFF
TGTGCCTGGAGTTTATCTCTCACAGGGGTCACTGAAGCTTTCTTT
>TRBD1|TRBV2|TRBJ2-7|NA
CASSSSDRGYEQYF
TGTGCCAGCAGCTCCTCGGACAGGGGGTACGAGCAGTACTTC
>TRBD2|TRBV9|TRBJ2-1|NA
CASSGELAGEGHEQFF
TGTGCCAGCAGCGGGGAACTAGCGGGGGAGGGGCATGAGCAGTTCTTC
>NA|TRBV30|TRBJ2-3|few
CAWSEQGVIDTQYF
TGTGCCTGGAGCGAACAGGGTGTGATAGATACGCAGTATTTT
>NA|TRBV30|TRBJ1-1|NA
CAWSVIGVWTEAFF
TGTGCCTGGAGTGTAATAGGGGTGTGGACTGAAGCTTTCTTT
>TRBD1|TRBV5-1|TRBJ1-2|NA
CASSWRGQPALGYGYTF
TGCGCCAGCAGCTGGAGGGGACAGCCGGCTCTAGGGTATGGCTACACCTTC
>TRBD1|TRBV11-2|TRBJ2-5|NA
CASSLNQGAGTQYF
TGTGCCAGCAGCTTAAACCAGGGGGCTGGGACCCAGTACTTC
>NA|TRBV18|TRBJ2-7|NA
CASSTGTAGEQYF
TGTGCCAGCTCAACCGGAACGGCGGGGGAGCAGTACTTC
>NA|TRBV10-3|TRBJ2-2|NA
CAISPVGTVTNTGELFF
TGTGCCATCAGCCCCGTGGGCACAGTAACCAACACCGGGGAGCTGTTTTTT
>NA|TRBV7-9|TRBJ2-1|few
CASSASRGGNEQFF
TGTGCCAGCAGCGCGTCACGAGGGGGCAATGAGCAGTTCTTC
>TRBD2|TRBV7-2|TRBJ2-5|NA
CASSVLAGGETQYF
TGTGCCAGCAGCGTCCTAGCGGGGGGGGAGACCCAGTACTTC
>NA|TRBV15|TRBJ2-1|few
CATSRAYNNEQFF
TGTGCCACCAGCAGAGCCTATAATAATGAGCAGTTCTTC
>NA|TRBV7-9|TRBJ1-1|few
CASSFSVDTEAFF
TGTGCCAGCAGCTTCTCGGTGGACACTGAAGCTTTCTTT
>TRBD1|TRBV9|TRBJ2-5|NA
CASSAGTGGLETQYF
TGTGCCAGCAGCGCAGGGACAGGGGGCTTGGAGACCCAGTACTTC
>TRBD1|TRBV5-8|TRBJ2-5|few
CASRLTGGPETQYF
TGTGCCAGCAGGTTGACAGGGGGCCCAGAGACCCAGTACTTC
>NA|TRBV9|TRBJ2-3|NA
CASSVGTPGGDTQYF
TGTGCCAGCAGCGTAGGGACACCCGGGGGAGATACGCAGTATTTT
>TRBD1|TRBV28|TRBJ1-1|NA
CASRYRGWTEAFF
TGTGCCAGCAGATACAGGGGCTGGACTGAAGCTTTCTTT
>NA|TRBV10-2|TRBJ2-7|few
CASSDWDTTYEQYF
TGCGCCAGCAGCGATTGGGACACCACCTACGAGCAGTACTTC